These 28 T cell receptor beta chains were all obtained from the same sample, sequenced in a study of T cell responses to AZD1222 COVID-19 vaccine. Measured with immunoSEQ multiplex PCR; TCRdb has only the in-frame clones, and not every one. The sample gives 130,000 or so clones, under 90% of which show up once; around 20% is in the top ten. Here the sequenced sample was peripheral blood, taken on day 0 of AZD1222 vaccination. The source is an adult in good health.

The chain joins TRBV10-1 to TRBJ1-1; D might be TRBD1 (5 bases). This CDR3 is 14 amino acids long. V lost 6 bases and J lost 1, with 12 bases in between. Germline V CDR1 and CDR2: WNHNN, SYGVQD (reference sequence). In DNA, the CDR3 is TGCGCCAGCAGAGGACACGTTGAGAACACTGAAGCTTTCTTT. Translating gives CASRGHVENTEAFF.

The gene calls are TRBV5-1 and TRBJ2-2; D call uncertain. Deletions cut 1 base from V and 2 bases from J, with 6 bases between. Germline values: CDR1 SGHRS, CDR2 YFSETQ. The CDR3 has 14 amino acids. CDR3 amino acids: CASSLRVNTGELFF. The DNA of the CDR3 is TGCGCCAGCAGCTTGAGAGTTAACACCGGGGAGCTGTTTTTT.

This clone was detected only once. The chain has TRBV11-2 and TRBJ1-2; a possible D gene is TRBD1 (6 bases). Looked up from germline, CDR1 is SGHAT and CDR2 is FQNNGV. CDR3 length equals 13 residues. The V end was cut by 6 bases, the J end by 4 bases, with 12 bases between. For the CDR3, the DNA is TGTGCCAGCAGACAGGGCCGGGGCTATGGCTACACCTTC. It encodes CASRQGRGYGYTF. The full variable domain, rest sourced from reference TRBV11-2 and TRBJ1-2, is EAGVAQSPRYKIIEKRQSVAFWCNPISGHATLYWYQQILGQGPKLLIQFQNNGVVDDSQLPKDRFSAERLKGVDSTLKIQPAKLEDSAVYLCASRQGRGYGYTFGSGTRLTVV.

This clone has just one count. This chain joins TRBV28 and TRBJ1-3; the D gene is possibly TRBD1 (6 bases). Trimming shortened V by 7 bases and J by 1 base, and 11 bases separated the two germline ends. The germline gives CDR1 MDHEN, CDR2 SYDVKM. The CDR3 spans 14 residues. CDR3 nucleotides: TGTGCCAGCACCGGAGGGACATCTGGAAACACCATATATTTT. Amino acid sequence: CASTGGTSGNTIYF.

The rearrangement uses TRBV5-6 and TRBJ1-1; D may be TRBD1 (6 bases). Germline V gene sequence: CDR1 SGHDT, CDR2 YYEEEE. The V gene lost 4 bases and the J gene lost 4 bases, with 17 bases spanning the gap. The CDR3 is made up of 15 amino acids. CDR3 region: CASSPRQATTTEAFF. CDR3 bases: TGTGCCAGCAGCCCCAGACAGGCAACAACCACTGAAGCTTTCTTT.

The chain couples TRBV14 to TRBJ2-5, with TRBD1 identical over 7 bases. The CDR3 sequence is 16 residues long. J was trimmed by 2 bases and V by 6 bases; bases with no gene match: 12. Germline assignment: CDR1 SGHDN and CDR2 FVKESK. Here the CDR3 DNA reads TGTGCCAGCAGGTTGTCGGGCAGGGGGAGTCAAGAGACCCAGTACTTC. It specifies CASRLSGRGSQETQYF.

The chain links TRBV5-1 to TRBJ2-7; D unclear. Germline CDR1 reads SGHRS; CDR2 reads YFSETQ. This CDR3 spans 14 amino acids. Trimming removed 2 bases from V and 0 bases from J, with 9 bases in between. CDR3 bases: TGCGCCAGCAGCTTCGGCAGCAGCTCCTACGAGCAGTACTTC. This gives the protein CASSFGSSSYEQYF.

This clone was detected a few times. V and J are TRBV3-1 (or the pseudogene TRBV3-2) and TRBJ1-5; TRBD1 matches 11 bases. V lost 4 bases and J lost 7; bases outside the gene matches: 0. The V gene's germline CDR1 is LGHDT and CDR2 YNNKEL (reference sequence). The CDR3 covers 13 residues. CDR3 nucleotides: TGTGCCAGCAGCCGGGACAGGGGGCAGCCCCAGCATTTT. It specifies CASSRDRGQPQHF.

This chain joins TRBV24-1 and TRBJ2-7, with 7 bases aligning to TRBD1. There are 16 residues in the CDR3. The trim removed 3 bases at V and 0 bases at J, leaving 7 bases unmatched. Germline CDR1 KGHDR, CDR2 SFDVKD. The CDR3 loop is CATSDGGRGSSYEQYF. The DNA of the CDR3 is TGTGCCACCAGTGATGGGGGCAGGGGGTCCTCCTACGAGCAGTACTTC.

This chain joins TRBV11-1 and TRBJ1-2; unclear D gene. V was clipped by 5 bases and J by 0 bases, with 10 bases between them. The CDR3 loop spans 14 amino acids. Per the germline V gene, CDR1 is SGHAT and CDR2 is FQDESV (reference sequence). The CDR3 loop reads CASSPAVTNYGYTF. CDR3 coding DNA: TGTGCCAGCAGCCCGGCAGTGACTAACTATGGCTACACCTTC.

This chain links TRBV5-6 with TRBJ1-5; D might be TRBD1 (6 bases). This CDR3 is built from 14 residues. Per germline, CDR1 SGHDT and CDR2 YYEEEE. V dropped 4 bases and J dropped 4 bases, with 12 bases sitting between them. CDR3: CASSLQGNNQPQHF. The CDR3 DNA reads TGTGCCAGCAGCCTCCAGGGGAATAATCAGCCCCAGCATTTT. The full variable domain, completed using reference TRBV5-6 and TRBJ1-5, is DAGVTQSPTHLIKTRGQQVTLRCSPKSGHDTVSWYQQALGQGPQFIFQYYEEEERQRGNFPDRFSGHQFPNYSSELNVNALLLGDSALYLCASSLQGNNQPQHFGDGTRLSIL.

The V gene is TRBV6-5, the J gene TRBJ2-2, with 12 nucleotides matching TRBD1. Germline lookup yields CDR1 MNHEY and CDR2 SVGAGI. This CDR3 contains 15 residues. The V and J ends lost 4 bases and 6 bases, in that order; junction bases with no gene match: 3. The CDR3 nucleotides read TGTGCCAGCAGTTGGGACAGGGGGCGGGCCGGGGAGCTGTTTTTT. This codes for CASSWDRGRAGELFF.

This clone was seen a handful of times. CDR3: CASSGQKNTGELFF. CDR3 DNA sequence: TGTGCCAGCAGTGGGCAGAAGAACACCGGGGAGCTGTTTTTT. V usage is TRBV2 and J usage is TRBJ2-2; D is undetermined. CDR3 size: 14 residues. Trimming took 4 bases from V and 1 from J, leaving 7 bases between them. Germline loops: CDR1 SNHLY, CDR2 FYNNEI.

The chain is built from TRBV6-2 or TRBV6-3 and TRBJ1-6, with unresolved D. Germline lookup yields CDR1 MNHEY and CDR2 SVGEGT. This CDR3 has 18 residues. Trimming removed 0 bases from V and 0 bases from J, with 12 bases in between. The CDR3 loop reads CASSYSTDGSSYNSPLHF. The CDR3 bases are TGTGCCAGCAGTTACTCGACGGACGGGAGCTCCTATAATTCACCCCTCCACTTT.

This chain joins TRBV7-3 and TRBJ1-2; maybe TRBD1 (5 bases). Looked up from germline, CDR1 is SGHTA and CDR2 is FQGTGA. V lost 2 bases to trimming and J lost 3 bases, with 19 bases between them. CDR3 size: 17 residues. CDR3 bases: TGTGCCAGCAGCTTAGGGGCGGGACCTGGTGGCGACTATGGCTACACCTTC. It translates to CASSLGAGPGGDYGYTF. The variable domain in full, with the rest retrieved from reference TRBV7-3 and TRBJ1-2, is GAGVSQTPSNKVTEKGKYVELRCDPISGHTALYWYRQSLGQGPEFLIYFQGTGAADDSGLPNDRFFAVRPEGSVSTLKIQRTERGDSAVYLCASSLGAGPGGDYGYTFGSGTRLTVV.

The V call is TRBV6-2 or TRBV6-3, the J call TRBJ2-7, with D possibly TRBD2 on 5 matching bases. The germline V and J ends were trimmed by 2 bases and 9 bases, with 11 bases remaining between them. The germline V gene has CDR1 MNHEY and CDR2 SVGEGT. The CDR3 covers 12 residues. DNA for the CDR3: TGTGCCAGCAGTTACACGGACTTGGGGCAGTACTTC. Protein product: CASSYTDLGQYF.

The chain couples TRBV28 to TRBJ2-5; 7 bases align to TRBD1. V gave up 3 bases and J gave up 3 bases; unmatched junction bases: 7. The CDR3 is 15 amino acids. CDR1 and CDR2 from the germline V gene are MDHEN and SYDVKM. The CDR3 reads CASSLRVGQEETQYF. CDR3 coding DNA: TGTGCCAGCAGTTTGCGGGTCGGACAGGAAGAGACCCAGTACTTC. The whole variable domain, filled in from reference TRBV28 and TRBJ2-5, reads DVKVTQSSRYLVKRTGEKVFLECVQDMDHENMFWYRQDPGLGLRLIYFSYDVKMKEKGDIPEGYSVSREKKERFSLILESASTNQTSMYLCASSLRVGQEETQYFGPGTRLLVL.

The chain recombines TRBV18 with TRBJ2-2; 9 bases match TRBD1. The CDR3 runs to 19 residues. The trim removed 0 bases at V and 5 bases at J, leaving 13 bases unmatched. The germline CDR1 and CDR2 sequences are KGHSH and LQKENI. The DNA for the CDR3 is TGTGCCAGCTCACCACCGGCGAAGGACAGGGGTGTTGGGACCGGGGAGCTGTTTTTT. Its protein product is CASSPPAKDRGVGTGELFF.

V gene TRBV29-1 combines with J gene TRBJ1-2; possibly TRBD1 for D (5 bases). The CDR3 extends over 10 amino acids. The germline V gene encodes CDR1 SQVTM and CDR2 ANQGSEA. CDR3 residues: CGAFGDGYTF. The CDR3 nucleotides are TGCGGGGCGTTTGGGGATGGCTACACCTTC.

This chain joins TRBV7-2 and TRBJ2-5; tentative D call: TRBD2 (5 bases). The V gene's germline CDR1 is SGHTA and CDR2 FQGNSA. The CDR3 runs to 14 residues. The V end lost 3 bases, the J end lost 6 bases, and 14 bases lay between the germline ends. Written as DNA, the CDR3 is TGTGCCAGCAGCTTTAGTCCCGGGGAGAAGACCCAGTACTTC. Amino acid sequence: CASSFSPGEKTQYF.

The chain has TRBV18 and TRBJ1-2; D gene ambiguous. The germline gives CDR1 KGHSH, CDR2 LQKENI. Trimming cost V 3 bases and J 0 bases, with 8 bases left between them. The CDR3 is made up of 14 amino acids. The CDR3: CASSPDGANYGYTF. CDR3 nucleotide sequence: TGTGCCAGCTCACCGGACGGAGCTAACTATGGCTACACCTTC.

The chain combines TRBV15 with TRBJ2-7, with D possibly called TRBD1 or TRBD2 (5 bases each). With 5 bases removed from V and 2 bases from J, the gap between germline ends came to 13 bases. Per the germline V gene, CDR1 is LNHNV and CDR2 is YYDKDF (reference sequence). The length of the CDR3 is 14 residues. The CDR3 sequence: CATSSGAGPYEQYF. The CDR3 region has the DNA TGTGCCACCAGCTCCGGGGCAGGGCCCTACGAGCAGTACTTC.

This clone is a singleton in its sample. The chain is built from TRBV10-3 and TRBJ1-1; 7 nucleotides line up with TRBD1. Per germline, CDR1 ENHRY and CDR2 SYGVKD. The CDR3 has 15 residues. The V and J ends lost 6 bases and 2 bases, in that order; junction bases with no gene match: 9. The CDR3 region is CAISPTGNRNTEAFF. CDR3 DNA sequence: TGTGCCATCAGCCCGACAGGGAATAGAAACACTGAAGCTTTCTTT.

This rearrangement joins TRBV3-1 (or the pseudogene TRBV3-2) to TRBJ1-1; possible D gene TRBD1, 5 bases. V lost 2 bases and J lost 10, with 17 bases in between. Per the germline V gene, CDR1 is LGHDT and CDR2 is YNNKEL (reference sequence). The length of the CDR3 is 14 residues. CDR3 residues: CASSQIGGRDGAFF. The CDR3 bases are TGTGCCAGCAGCCAAATTGGAGGGAGGGACGGAGCTTTCTTT.

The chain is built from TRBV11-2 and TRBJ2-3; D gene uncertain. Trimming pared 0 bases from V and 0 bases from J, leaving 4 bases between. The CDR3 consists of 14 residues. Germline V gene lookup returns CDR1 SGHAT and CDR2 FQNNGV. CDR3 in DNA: TGTGCCAGCAGCTTAGACTTTAGCACAGATACGCAGTATTTT. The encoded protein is CASSLDFSTDTQYF.

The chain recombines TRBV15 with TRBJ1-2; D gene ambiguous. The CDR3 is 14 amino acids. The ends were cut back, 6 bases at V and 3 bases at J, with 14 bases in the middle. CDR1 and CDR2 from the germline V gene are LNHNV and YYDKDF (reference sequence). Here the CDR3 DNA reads TGTGCCACCAGGTGGACGGGGTCGGACTATGGCTACACCTTC. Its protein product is CATRWTGSDYGYTF.

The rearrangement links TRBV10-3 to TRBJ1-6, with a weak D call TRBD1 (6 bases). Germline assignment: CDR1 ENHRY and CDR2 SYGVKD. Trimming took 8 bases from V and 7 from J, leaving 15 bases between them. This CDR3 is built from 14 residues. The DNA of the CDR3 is TGTGCCATCGGGGGGGCGGGAACAAATTCACCCCTCCACTTT. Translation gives CAIGGAGTNSPLHF.

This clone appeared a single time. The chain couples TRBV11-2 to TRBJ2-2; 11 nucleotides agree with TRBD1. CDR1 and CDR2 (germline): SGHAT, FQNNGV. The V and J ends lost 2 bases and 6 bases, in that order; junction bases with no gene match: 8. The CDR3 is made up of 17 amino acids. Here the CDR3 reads CASSLNVWTGGSGELFF. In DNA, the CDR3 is TGTGCCAGCAGCTTAAATGTGTGGACAGGGGGCTCCGGGGAGCTGTTTTTT.